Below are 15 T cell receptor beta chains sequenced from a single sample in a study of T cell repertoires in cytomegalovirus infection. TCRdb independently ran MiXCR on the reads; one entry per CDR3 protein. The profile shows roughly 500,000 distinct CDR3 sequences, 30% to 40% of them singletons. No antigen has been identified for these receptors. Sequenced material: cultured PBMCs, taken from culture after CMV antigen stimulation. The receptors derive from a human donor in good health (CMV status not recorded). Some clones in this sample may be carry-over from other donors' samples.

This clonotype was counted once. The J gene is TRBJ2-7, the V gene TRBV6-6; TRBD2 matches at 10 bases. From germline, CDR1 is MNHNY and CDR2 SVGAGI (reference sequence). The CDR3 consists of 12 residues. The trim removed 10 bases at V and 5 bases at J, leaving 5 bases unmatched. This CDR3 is CATLAGAHEQYF. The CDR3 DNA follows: TGTGCCACTCTAGCGGGAGCCCACGAGCAGTACTTC.

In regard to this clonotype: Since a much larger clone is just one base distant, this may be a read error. In DNA, the CDR3 is TGTGCCAGCAGCCGTGATAGCGGGAGTCAAGGGACCCAGTACTTC. This codes for CASSRDSGSQGTQYF. The V call is TRBV7-2, the J call TRBJ2-5; TRBD2 matches 9 bases. The germline V gene encodes CDR1 SGHTA and CDR2 FQGNSA. The CDR3 is 15 residues long.

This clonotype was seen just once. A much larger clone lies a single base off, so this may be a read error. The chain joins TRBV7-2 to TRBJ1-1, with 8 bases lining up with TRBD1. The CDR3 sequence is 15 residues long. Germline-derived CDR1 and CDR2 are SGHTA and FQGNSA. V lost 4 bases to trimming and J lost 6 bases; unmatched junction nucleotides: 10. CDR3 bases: TGTGCCAGCAGCTATCCGGACAGGGCGGTCTCTGAAGCTTTCTTT. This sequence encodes CASSYPDRAVSEAFF. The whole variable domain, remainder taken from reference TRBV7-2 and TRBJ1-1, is GAGVSQSPSNKVTEKGKDVELRCDPISGHTALYWYRQSLGQGLEFLIYFQGNSAPDKSGLPSDRFSAERTGGSVSTLTIQRTQQEDSAVYLCASSYPDRAVSEAFFGQGTRLTVV.

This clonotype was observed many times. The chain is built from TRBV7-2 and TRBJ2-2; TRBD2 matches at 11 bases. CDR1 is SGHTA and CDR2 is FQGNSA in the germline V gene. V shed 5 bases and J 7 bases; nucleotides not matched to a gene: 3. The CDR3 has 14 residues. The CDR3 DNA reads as TGTGCCAGCAGCAGAGGACTAGCGGGCGGGGAGCTGTTTTTT. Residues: CASSRGLAGGELFF.

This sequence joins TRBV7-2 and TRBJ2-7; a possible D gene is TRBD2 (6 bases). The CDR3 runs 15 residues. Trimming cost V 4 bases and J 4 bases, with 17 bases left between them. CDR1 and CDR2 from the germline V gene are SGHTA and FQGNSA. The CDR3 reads CASSSLGAGEYEQYF. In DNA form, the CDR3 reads TGTGCCAGCAGCTCTTTGGGAGCGGGTGAATACGAGCAGTACTTC.

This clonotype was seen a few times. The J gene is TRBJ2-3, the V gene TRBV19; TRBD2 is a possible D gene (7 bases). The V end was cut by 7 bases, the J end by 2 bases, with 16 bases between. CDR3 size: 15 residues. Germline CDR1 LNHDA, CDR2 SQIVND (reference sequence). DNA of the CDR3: TGTGCCAGTACCGATGGGGGGGCCAACACAGATACGCAGTATTTT. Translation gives CASTDGGANTDTQYF.

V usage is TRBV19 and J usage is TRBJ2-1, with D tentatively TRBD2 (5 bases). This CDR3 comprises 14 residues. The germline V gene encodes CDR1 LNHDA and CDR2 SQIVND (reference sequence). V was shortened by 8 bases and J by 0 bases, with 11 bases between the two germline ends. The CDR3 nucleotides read TGTGCCAGTGGAAGTGGGAGCTCCTACAATGAGCAGTTCTTC. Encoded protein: CASGSGSSYNEQFF.

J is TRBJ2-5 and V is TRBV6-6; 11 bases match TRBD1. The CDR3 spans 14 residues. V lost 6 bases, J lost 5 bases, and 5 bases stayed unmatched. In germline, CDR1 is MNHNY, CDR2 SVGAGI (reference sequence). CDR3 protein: CASRRTGGGETQYF. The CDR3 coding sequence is TGTGCCAGCAGACGGACAGGGGGCGGTGAGACCCAGTACTTC.

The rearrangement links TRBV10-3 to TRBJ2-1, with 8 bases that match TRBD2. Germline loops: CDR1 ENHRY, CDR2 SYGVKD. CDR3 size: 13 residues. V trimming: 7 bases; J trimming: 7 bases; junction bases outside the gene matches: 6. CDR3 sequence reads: CAIKSGSPNEQFF. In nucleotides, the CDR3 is TGTGCCATCAAAAGCGGGAGTCCAAATGAGCAGTTCTTC.

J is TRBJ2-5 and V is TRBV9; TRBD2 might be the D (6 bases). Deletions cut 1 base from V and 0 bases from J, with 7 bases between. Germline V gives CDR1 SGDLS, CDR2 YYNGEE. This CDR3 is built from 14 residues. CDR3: CASSVTGDQETQYF. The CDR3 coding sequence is TGTGCCAGCAGCGTAACGGGGGACCAAGAGACCCAGTACTTC.

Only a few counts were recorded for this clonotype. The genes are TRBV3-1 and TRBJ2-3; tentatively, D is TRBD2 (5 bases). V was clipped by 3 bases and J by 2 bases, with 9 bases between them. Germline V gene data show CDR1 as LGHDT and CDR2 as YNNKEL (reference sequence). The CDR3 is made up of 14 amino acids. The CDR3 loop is CASSHTAATDTQYF. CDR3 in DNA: TGTGCCAGCAGCCATACAGCGGCCACAGATACGCAGTATTTT.

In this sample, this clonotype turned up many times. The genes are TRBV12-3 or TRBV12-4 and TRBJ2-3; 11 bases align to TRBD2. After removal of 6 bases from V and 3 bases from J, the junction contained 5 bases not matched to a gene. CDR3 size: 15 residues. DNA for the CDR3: TGTGCCAGCAGCTATCTAGCGGGAGGAACAGATACGCAGTATTTT. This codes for CASSYLAGGTDTQYF.

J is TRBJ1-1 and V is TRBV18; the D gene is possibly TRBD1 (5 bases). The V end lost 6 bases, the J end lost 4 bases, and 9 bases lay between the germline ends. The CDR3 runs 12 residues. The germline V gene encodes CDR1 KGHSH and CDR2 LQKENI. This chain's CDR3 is CASSARATEAFF. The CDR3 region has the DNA TGTGCCAGCTCGGCCAGGGCCACTGAAGCTTTCTTT.

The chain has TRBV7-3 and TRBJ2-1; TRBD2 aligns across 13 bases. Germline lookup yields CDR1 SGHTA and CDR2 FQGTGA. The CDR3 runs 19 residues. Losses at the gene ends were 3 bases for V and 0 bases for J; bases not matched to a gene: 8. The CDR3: CASSFPTSGRPSSYNEQFF. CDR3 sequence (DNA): TGTGCCAGCAGCTTCCCGACTAGCGGGAGGCCGAGCTCCTACAATGAGCAGTTCTTC.

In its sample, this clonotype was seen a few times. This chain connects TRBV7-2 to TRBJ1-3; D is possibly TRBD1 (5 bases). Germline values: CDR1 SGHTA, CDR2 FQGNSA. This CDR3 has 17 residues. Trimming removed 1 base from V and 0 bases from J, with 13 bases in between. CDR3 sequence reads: CASSLDGGSYSGNTIYF. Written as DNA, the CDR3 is TGTGCCAGCAGCTTAGATGGGGGGTCCTACTCTGGAAACACCATATATTTT.